The TCR beta chain under discussion was sequenced for a study of blood T cell repertoires in COVID-19. V shed 0 bases and J shed 6 bases, with 9 bases lying between them. The germline gives CDR1 SEHNR, CDR2 FQNEAQ (reference sequence). CDR3 size: 14 residues. Here immunoSEQ multiplex PCR was the method, and the copy in TCRdb shows in-frame clones only, minus some. This sample yields about 52,000 clones, of which approximately 89% are seen a single time; 7% to 9% belongs to the top ten. The sample was peripheral blood. The receptor comes from a man older than 75 with active or convalescent COVID-19. The V gene is TRBV7-9, the J gene TRBJ1-5; D remains unclear. The CDR3 protein is CASSLASGGQPQHF. CDR3 nucleotides: TGTGCCAGCAGCTTAGCTTCGGGTGGTCAGCCCCAGCATTTT.